The 5 T cell receptor beta chains reported below all come from one sample, sequenced in a study of neoadjuvant anti-PD-1 for oral cavity cancer listed by TCRdb under 2021. Taken with the paper, the label for time point translates to: before neoadjuvant nivolumab. Library prep was done by the immunoSEQ multiplex PCR assay. This immuneACCESS table, as held by TCRdb, lists in-frame sequences with V and J called but not all clones. Of the missing ones, under half trace to an unresolved V gene in checked studies; the others have no known cause. This sample has around 31,000 clones in its table, and roughly 89% of those were observed once. Of the sample, 3.5% falls within the top ten clones. The sample was PBMCs, taken before nivolumab (anti-PD-1) treatment. The origin of the receptors is a person between 35 and 79 years old with oral cavity squamous cell carcinoma.

The chain couples TRBV5-5 to TRBJ2-7; a weak D match, TRBD1 (8 bases). Germline V lookup: CDR1 SGHKS, CDR2 YYEKEE (reference sequence). This CDR3 is 14 amino acids long. Trimming took off 6 bases at V and 5 bases at J, with 18 bases between the two ends. DNA of the CDR3: TGTGCCAGCAACTTACAGGGGGGGCTCAACGAGCAGTACTTC. Residues: CASNLQGGLNEQYF.

The chain carries TRBV10-1 and TRBJ2-3; 13 bases match TRBD2. V lost 7 bases to trimming and J lost 12 bases; unmatched junction nucleotides: 10. The V gene's germline CDR1 is WNHNN and CDR2 SYGVQD (reference sequence). CDR3 length: 14 amino acids. Written as DNA, the CDR3 is TGCGCCAGCAATTCCGGGACTAGCGGGACCAGACAGTATTTT. The encoded protein is CASNSGTSGTRQYF.

The V call is TRBV7-7, the J call TRBJ2-1; D gene uncertain. This CDR3 has 14 residues. The germline CDR1 and CDR2 sequences are SSHAT and FNYEAQ (reference sequence). The ends were cut back, 5 bases at V and 3 bases at J, with 11 bases in the middle. The chain's CDR3 is CASSPHELYNEQFF. The CDR3 bases are TGTGCCAGCAGCCCCCATGAACTCTACAATGAGCAGTTCTTC.

The J gene is TRBJ1-5, the V gene TRBV7-9; 8 bases are a match to TRBD1. The CDR3 runs to 12 residues. Per the germline V gene, CDR1 is SEHNR and CDR2 is FQNEAQ (reference sequence). Trimming at V came to 8 bases and at J to 5 bases, leaving 2 bases not matched to a gene. The CDR3 DNA reads TGTGCCAGCGGACAGGGCCATCAGCCCCAGCATTTT. It yields the protein CASGQGHQPQHF.

The V and J genes are TRBV30 and TRBJ2-1; possible D gene TRBD2, 5 bases. V was cut by 2 bases and J by 7 bases, with 12 bases left in between. The germline CDR1 and CDR2 sequences are GTSNPN and SVGIG (reference sequence). CDR3 length: 13 amino acids. CDR3 sequence (DNA): TGTGCCTGGAGTTCCTGGACGGGGAATGAGCAGTTCTTC. This gives the protein CAWSSWTGNEQFF.